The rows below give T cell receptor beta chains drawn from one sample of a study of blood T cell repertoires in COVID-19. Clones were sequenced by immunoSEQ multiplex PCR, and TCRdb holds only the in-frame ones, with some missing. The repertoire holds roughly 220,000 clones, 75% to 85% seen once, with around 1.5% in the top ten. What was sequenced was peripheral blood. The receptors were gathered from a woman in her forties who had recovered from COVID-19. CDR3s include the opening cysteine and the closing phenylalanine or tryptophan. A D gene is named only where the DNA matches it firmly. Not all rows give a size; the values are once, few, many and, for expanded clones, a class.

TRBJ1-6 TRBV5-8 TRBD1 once CASSSQGPPSPLHF TGTGCCAGCAGCTCACAGGGGCCCCCTTCACCCCTCCACTTT
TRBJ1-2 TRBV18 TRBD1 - CASSPGTGNGYTF TGTGCCAGCTCACCAGGGACAGGGAACGGCTACACCTTC
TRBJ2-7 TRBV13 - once CASSSHGSYEQYF TGTGCCAGCAGCTCCCACGGTTCCTACGAGCAGTACTTC
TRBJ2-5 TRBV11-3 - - CASSLGSGNFVETQYF TGTGCCAGCAGCTTAGGATCAGGCAACTTTGTGGAGACCCAGTACTTC
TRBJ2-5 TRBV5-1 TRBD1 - CASRDREGETQYF TGCGCCAGCAGGGACAGGGAAGGAGAGACCCAGTACTTC
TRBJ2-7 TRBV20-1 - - CSAMTRVEQYF TGCAGTGCCATGACCCGGGTCGAGCAGTACTTC
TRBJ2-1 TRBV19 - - CASSQWTSNNEQFF TGTGCCAGTAGTCAGTGGACTTCCAATAATGAGCAGTTCTTC
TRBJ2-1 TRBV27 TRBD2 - CASSPRTSGGGVVSEQFF TGTGCCAGCAGTCCTCGGACTAGCGGGGGGGGCGTGGTGAGTGAGCAGTTCTTC
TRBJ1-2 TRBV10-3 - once CAIRELYGYTF TGTGCCATCAGAGAGTTATATGGCTACACCTTC
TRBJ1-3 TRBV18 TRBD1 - CASSSRTGSGNTIYF TGTGCCAGCTCATCGAGGACAGGCTCTGGAAACACCATATATTTT
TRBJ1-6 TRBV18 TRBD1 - CASSRQGVFNSPLHF TGTGCCAGCTCAAGGCAGGGGGTGTTTAATTCACCCCTCCACTTT
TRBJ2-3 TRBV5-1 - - CASSLPGGNTDTQYF TGCGCCAGCAGCTTACCAGGGGGGAACACAGATACGCAGTATTTT
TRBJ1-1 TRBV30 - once CACTGNTEAFF TGTGCCTGTACAGGGAACACTGAAGCTTTCTTT
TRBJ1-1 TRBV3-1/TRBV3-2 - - CASSQGQVNEAFF TGTGCCAGCAGCCAAGGTCAGGTTAATGAAGCTTTCTTT
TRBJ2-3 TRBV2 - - CASSQLTTDTQYF TGTGCCAGCAGTCAACTCACTACAGATACGCAGTATTTT
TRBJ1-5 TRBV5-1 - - CASSRGGGDQPQHF TGCGCCAGCAGCCGGGGCGGCGGGGATCAGCCCCAGCATTTT
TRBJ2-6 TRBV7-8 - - CASSSFGSGANVLTF TGTGCCAGCAGCTCCTTCGGGTCTGGGGCCAACGTCCTGACTTTC
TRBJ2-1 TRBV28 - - CASSPDRSTYNEQFF TGTGCCAGCAGTCCTGACAGGTCTACCTACAATGAGCAGTTCTTC
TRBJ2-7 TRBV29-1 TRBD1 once CSVEPGTGDEQYF TGCAGCGTTGAACCTGGGACAGGGGACGAGCAGTACTTC
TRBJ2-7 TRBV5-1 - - CASRGLGSIYEQYF TGCGCCAGCAGGGGGCTGGGTTCCATCTACGAGCAGTACTTC
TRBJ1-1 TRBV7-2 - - CASSASTVTVEAFF TGTGCCAGCAGCGCCTCGACAGTTACGGTTGAAGCTTTCTTT
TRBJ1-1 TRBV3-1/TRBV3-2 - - CASSQLSTLPPEAFF TGTGCCAGCAGCCAACTGAGCACACTACCCCCCGAAGCTTTCTTT
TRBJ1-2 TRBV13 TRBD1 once CAAGTGGSGYTF TGTGCGGCAGGGACAGGGGGCTCTGGCTACACCTTC
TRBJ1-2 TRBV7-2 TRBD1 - CASSLVSGGGYTF TGTGCCAGCAGCTTAGTCTCAGGGGGTGGCTACACCTTC
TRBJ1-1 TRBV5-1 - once CASSLNMNTEAFF TGCGCCAGCAGCTTGAACATGAACACTGAAGCTTTCTTT
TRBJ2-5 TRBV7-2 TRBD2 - CASSLQRGNEETQYF TGTGCCAGCAGCTTACAGCGGGGGAACGAAGAGACCCAGTACTTC
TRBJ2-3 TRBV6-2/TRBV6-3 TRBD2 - CASSYLLAETDTQYF TGTGCCAGCAGTTACTTACTAGCGGAGACAGATACGCAGTATTTT
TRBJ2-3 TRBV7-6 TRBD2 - CASSLALTASGVVATQYF TGTGCCAGCAGCTTAGCGCTTACGGCTAGCGGGGTAGTGGCTACGCAGTATTTT
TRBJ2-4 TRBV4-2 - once CASSPTRTEKNIQYF TGTGCCAGCAGCCCGACTAGGACCGAAAAAAACATTCAGTACTTC
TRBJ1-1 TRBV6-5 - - CASSRGMNTEAFF TGTGCCAGCAGTAGGGGTATGAACACTGAAGCTTTCTTT
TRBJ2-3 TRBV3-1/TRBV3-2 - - CASSHNPGGTDTQYF TGTGCCAGCAGCCATAATCCGGGGGGCACAGATACGCAGTATTTT
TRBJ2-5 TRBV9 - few CASSATDREGRRTQYF TGTGCCAGCAGCGCCACGGACAGGGAGGGTAGGAGGACCCAGTACTTC
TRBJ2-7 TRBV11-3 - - CASSLGTANLEQYF TGTGCCAGCAGCTTAGGGACAGCGAACCTAGAGCAGTACTTC
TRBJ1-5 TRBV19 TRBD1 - CASTPRPGQNNQPQHF TGTGCCAGTACCCCCCGACCGGGACAGAATAATCAGCCCCAGCATTTT
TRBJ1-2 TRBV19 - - CASSIDDRNYGYTF TGTGCCAGTAGTATAGATGACAGAAACTATGGCTACACCTTC
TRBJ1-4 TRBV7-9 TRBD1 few CASSGWDRGYEKLFF TGTGCCAGCAGCGGATGGGACAGGGGATACGAAAAACTGTTTTTT
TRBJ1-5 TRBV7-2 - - CASSLDRFNQPQHF TGTGCCAGCAGCTTAGACAGATTTAATCAGCCCCAGCATTTT
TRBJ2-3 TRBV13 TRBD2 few CASSLVSGGYTDTQYF TGTGCCAGCAGCTTAGTAAGCGGGGGGTACACAGATACGCAGTATTTT
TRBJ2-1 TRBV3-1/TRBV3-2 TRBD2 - CASSRWTSGEGLDEQFF TGTGCCAGCAGCCGTTGGACTAGCGGGGAGGGATTAGATGAGCAGTTCTTC
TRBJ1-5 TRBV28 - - CASSFGARDTNQPQHF TGTGCCAGCAGTTTTGGGGCTCGGGACACCAATCAGCCCCAGCATTTT
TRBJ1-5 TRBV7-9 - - CASSLAGAGPQHF TGTGCCAGCAGCTTAGCGGGGGCAGGGCCCCAGCATTTT
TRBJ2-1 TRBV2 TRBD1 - CASSGDRGSHNEQFF TGTGCCAGCAGTGGCGACAGGGGGAGCCACAATGAGCAGTTCTTC
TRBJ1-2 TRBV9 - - CASSVDNGLGYTF TGTGCCAGCAGCGTAGATAATGGTCTAGGCTACACCTTC
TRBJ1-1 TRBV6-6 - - CASSYKGRRAEAFF TGTGCCAGCAGTTACAAGGGGCGCCGGGCTGAAGCTTTCTTT
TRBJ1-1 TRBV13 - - CASSQGAGWTEAFF TGTGCCAGCAGCCAAGGGGCGGGATGGACTGAAGCTTTCTTT